The rows below give T cell receptor beta chains drawn from one sample of a study of shared clonotypes between healthy human individuals. The protocol was immunoSEQ multiplex PCR, while the TCRdb copy is restricted to in-frame clones and leaves out a portion. The repertoire holds about 2.5 million clones, under 95% seen once, with 0.37% in the top ten. The sequenced material came from naive CD4+ T cells from PBMCs. The origin of the receptors is a man between 18 and 29 years old in good health. Some clones in this sample may be carry-over from other donors' samples. Both conserved end residues are part of each CDR3. Each record gives: J gene, clone size, V gene, CDR3 protein. Rows may omit the clone size; those that give it use once, few, many or a size class.

J: TRBJ2-2; size: NA; V: TRBV6-6; CDR3: CASSYSGITGELFF
J: TRBJ2-7; size: NA; V: TRBV19; CDR3: CASSMYRGRYEQYF
J: TRBJ2-3; size: once; V: TRBV6-1; CDR3: CASSAYYREKDTQYF
J: TRBJ2-3; size: NA; V: TRBV18; CDR3: CASSPPSGSTDTQYF
J: TRBJ1-1; size: NA; V: TRBV29-1; CDR3: CSVERKLNTEAFF
J: TRBJ1-1; size: few; V: TRBV7-9; CDR3: CASSLSGGLTEAFF
J: TRBJ1-2; size: NA; V: TRBV2; CDR3: CASDRGDFGYTF
J: TRBJ2-7; size: NA; V: TRBV5-1; CDR3: CASSLGLAGSYEQYF
J: TRBJ1-6; size: NA; V: TRBV27; CDR3: CASSPSTGVTLHF
J: TRBJ1-1; size: NA; V: TRBV5-6; CDR3: CASSSVRQGETEAFF
J: TRBJ2-1; size: NA; V: TRBV7-6; CDR3: CASSLLAPTYNEQFF
J: TRBJ1-5; size: NA; V: TRBV28; CDR3: CASSYQAGTGGSNQPQHF
J: TRBJ2-2; size: NA; V: TRBV5-8; CDR3: CASSLVTGPTGELFF
J: TRBJ1-1; size: NA; V: TRBV18; CDR3: CASSPFGTGGSRTKAFF
J: TRBJ2-2; size: NA; V: TRBV28; CDR3: CASSSRTSGRGGLFF
J: TRBJ1-3; size: once; V: TRBV7-8; CDR3: CASSSARASGNTIYF
J: TRBJ1-5; size: NA; V: TRBV5-1; CDR3: CASSLETDQPQHF
J: TRBJ2-2; size: NA; V: TRBV19; CDR3: CAAGVNTGELFF
J: TRBJ2-7; size: NA; V: TRBV6-1; CDR3: CASSGQGRTSGRPGHEQYF
J: TRBJ2-1; size: NA; V: TRBV28; CDR3: CASSTPSGRVYNEQFF
J: TRBJ1-2; size: NA; V: TRBV2; CDR3: CASSEWFPGESNYGYTF
J: TRBJ1-2; size: few; V: TRBV13; CDR3: CASSRITGTSGYTF
J: TRBJ1-2; size: NA; V: TRBV6-1; CDR3: CASSEAGSYGYTF
J: TRBJ1-1; size: NA; V: TRBV11-3; CDR3: CASSLYLGRGNTEAFF
J: TRBJ1-5; size: NA; V: TRBV10-3; CDR3: CAIRGTSNQPQHF
J: TRBJ2-6; size: NA; V: TRBV25-1; CDR3: CASSGTGVAGANVLTF
J: TRBJ1-4; size: NA; V: TRBV28; CDR3: CASSRPPTTNEKLFF
J: TRBJ1-2; size: NA; V: TRBV9; CDR3: CASSADVGYGYTF
J: TRBJ2-5; size: NA; V: TRBV5-1; CDR3: CASSEPAQETQYF
J: TRBJ2-3; size: NA; V: TRBV14; CDR3: CASSARRGRSALSTDTQYF
J: TRBJ2-1; size: NA; V: TRBV7-3; CDR3: CASSLWPSGSFNNEQFF
J: TRBJ2-7; size: once; V: TRBV5-4; CDR3: CASSLDRTYEQYF
J: TRBJ2-3; size: NA; V: TRBV28; CDR3: CASPDTQYF
J: TRBJ1-5; size: NA; V: TRBV19; CDR3: CASSPGQGLGQPQHF
J: TRBJ1-3; size: once; V: TRBV11-1; CDR3: CASSLFPASSGNTIYF
J: TRBJ2-5; size: NA; V: TRBV27; CDR3: CASSPRTSGSRYQTQYF
J: TRBJ2-7; size: NA; V: TRBV19; CDR3: CASRQDKAFHEQYF
J: TRBJ2-5; size: NA; V: TRBV25-1; CDR3: CASSDRQGIGKTQYF
J: TRBJ2-2; size: once; V: TRBV6-1; CDR3: CATTWTGRSAGELFF
J: TRBJ1-5; size: NA; V: TRBV4-1; CDR3: CASSQDRRGLGQPQHF